These 3 T cell receptor beta chains were sequenced from one sample in a study of blood T cell repertoires in COVID-19. Only in-frame clones appear in the TCRdb table, and some are missing; sequencing was by immunoSEQ multiplex PCR. Counted here are fewer than 450,000 clones, approximately 86% occurring once; the ten biggest clones make up roughly 1.9%. Material: PBMCs or T cells enriched from blood (not recorded which). The receptor source for this set is a woman in her 40s with acute COVID-19.

Worth noting for this clone: The same CDR3 also results from other DNA sequences found in this sample. The gene calls are TRBV5-1 and TRBJ2-3; 12 bases match TRBD2. Per germline, CDR1 SGHRS and CDR2 YFSETQ. After removal of 4 bases from V and 0 bases from J, the junction contained 6 bases not matched to a gene. The CDR3 totals 17 residues. The CDR3 here is CASSLGLAGPSTDTQYF. The CDR3, as DNA: TGCGCCAGCAGCCTCGGACTAGCGGGGCCTAGCACAGATACGCAGTATTTT.

The V gene is TRBV6-1, the J gene TRBJ1-1; a weak D match, TRBD1 (5 bases). The V end was cut by 3 bases, the J end by 5 bases, with 13 bases between. Germline V gene data show CDR1 as MNHNS and CDR2 as SASEGT. This CDR3 is 14 amino acids long. The CDR3: CASSEYRMLTEAFF. CDR3 coding DNA: TGTGCCAGCAGTGAGTACAGGATGCTGACTGAAGCTTTCTTT.

V usage is TRBV3-1 (or the pseudogene TRBV3-2) and J usage is TRBJ2-3; 9 nucleotides align to TRBD2. Germline CDR1 is LGHDT and CDR2 is YNNKEL (reference sequence). The length of the CDR3 is 12 residues. V gave up 6 bases and J gave up 11 bases; unmatched junction bases: 6. The CDR3: CASSLGLAVQYF. The CDR3 DNA follows: TGTGCCAGCAGTTTGGGACTAGCTGTGCAGTATTTT.